This T cell receptor (beta chain) was captured in a study of early T cells in non-severe SARS-CoV-2 infection. Overall study context: Sequencing used unsorted whole-blood bulk RNA, so chains lack pairing. Overall study findings and caveats: VDJdb matches were skewed toward anti-spike CD8 T cell responses.

Germline CDR1 is ENHRY and CDR2 is SYGVKD. CDR3 length: 16 residues. Trimming removed 2 bases at V and 0 bases at J, with 13 bases between. Individual cDNA molecules each received unique molecular identifiers attached to them. Each CDR3 protein is one row after TCRdb ran MiXCR on the 5' RACE reads. The sample carries 84,000 or so distinct CDR3 sequences, 11% to 15% recorded once. Of note for this clonotype: Its antigen is not known.

Input material: whole blood. J is TRBJ1-1 and V is TRBV10-3; D might be TRBD1 (5 bases). This receptor was obtained from an adult who was a healthcare worker with PCR-confirmed SARS-CoV-2 infection or an uninfected control (not recorded which). The CDR3 here is CAISERRGRMNTEAFF. CDR3 in DNA: TGTGCCATCAGTGAGCGGAGGGGACGCATGAACACTGAAGCTTTCTTT.